This TCR beta chain was profiled in a study of post-analysis software for immune sequencing data. In the study overall: Disease courses included relapsing-remitting, secondary progressive and progressive-relapsing multiple sclerosis. Regarding the study as a whole: Controls significantly exceeded multiple sclerosis patients in normalized Chao1 diversity. The study found TRBV5-6, TRBV5-1 and TRBV20-1 among a few TRBV segments more frequent in patients than controls.

The table lists this clonotype with a few counts. The antigen is unknown. Germline values: CDR1 MRHNA, CDR2 SNTAGT. The CDR3 spans 15 residues. The V gene lost 4 bases and the J gene lost 2 bases, with 14 bases spanning the gap. Every TCR beta cDNA library bore unique molecular identifiers. TCRdb passed the PCR reads through MiXCR, listing each CDR3 protein once. The sample lists roughly 730,000 distinct CDR3 sequences, 30% occurring once. The chain recombines TRBV6-4 with TRBJ2-5, with D maybe TRBD2 (6 bases). This clonotype was obtained from a girl aged 5-17 years with multiple sclerosis. What was sequenced was blood. CDR3 bases: TGTGCCAGCAGTGCTGGAACTAGCAGACAAGAGACCCAGTACTTC. It specifies CASSAGTSRQETQYF.